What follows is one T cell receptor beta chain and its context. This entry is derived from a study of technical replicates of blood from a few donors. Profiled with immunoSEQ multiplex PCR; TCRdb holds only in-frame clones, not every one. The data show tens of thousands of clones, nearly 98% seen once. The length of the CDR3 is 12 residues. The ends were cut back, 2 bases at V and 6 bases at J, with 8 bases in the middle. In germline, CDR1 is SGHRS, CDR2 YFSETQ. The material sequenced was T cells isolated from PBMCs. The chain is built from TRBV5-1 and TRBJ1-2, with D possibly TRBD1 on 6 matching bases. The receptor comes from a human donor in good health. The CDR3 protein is CASSFAGDGYTF. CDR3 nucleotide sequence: TGCGCCAGCAGCTTCGCAGGGGATGGCTACACCTTC.